Below, 21 T cell receptor beta chains from the same sample are listed, as sequenced in a study of identical twins' blood T cells. TCRdb independently ran MiXCR on the 5' RACE reads; one entry per CDR3 protein. In the table there are roughly 340,000 distinct CDR3 sequences, about 28% of which are singletons. Sequencing used PBMCs. These receptors originate from a woman between 18 and 50 years old in good health.

This clonotype was picked up a small number of times. This chain connects TRBV20-1 to TRBJ1-2; no clear D gene. The CDR3 runs to 10 residues. CDR1 and CDR2 (germline): DFQATT, SNEGSKA (reference sequence). Trimming pared 5 bases from V and 5 bases from J, leaving 6 bases between. The CDR3 nucleotides read TGCAGTGCTGTGGGATATGGCTACACCTTC. Protein sequence: CSAVGYGYTF.

This clonotype was found a few times. This sequence joins TRBV9 and TRBJ2-3; D not resolved. The CDR3 spans 13 residues. The germline gives CDR1 SGDLS, CDR2 YYNGEE. Trimming left V 0 bases short and J 0 bases short, with 2 bases between. The CDR3 nucleotides read TGTGCCAGCAGCGTAGCCAGCACAGATACGCAGTATTTT. This sequence encodes CASSVASTDTQYF.

This clonotype was counted between two and nine times. V is TRBV12-3 or TRBV12-4 and J is TRBJ1-1, with TRBD1 matching 9 bases. The CDR3 loop spans 17 amino acids. J was trimmed by 0 bases and V by 6 bases; bases with no gene match: 11. CDR3 bases: TGTGCCAGCAGCCAATACCGGGACAGGGTCATGAACACTGAAGCTTTCTTT. Encoded protein: CASSQYRDRVMNTEAFF.

This clonotype appeared a single time. The DNA for the CDR3 is TGCGGTGGCAGCCGGGACGGAATGTACGAGCAGTACTTC. As protein: CGGSRDGMYEQYF. The chain has TRBV20-1 and TRBJ2-7; D could derive from TRBD1 or TRBD2 (5 bases each). The CDR3 runs 13 residues. Per germline, CDR1 DFQATT and CDR2 SNEGSKA (reference sequence).

In the case of this clonotype: The CDR3 end shows no conserved phenylalanine or tryptophan, and so a read error is likely. The CDR3 DNA reads as TGCAGCGTGGGAGCCGTAAGTGAAGCTTTCATT. Residues: CSVGAVSEAFI. This rearrangement joins TRBV29-1 to TRBJ1-1; D remains ambiguous. CDR1 is SQVTM and CDR2 is ANQGSEA in the germline V gene. This CDR3 has 11 residues. V gave up 6 bases and J gave up 7 bases, with 12 bases separating them.

This clonotype was picked up many times. The V gene is TRBV3-1, the J gene TRBJ1-5, with D possibly being TRBD1 (6 bases). This CDR3 is 16 amino acids long. V dropped 2 bases and J dropped 4 bases, with 15 bases sitting between them. Germline CDR1 LGHDT, CDR2 YNNKEL (reference sequence). The CDR3 nucleotides read TGTGCCAGCAGCCAACAAGGAATTACAGGGAATCAGCCCCAGCATTTT. This encodes CASSQQGITGNQPQHF.

The rearrangement joins TRBV6-7 to TRBJ2-4, with 9 nucleotides matching TRBD2. TRBV6-7 is placed among ORFs of uncertain function. J lost 3 bases, V lost 5 bases, and 8 bases had no gene match. The CDR3 is 16 amino acids. The DNA of the CDR3 is TGTGCCAGCAGTAAGGGTAGCGGGAGAGGCAAAAACATTCAGTACTTC. It encodes CASSKGSGRGKNIQYF.

The genes are TRBV5-1 and TRBJ1-1, with a weak D call TRBD1 (6 bases). CDR3 length: 16 residues. Per the germline V gene, CDR1 is SGHRS and CDR2 is YFSETQ. Trimming cost V 0 bases and J 2 bases, with 14 bases left between them. This CDR3 reads CASSLESWGANTEAFF. CDR3 bases: TGCGCCAGCAGCTTGGAAAGTTGGGGGGCCAACACTGAAGCTTTCTTT. The entire variable domain, with the rest obtained from reference TRBV5-1 and TRBJ1-1, is as follows: KAGVTQTPRYLIKTRGQQVTLSCSPISGHRSVSWYQQTPGQGLQFLFEYFSETQRNKGNFPGRFSGRQFSNSRSEMNVSTLELGDSALYLCASSLESWGANTEAFFGQGTRLTVV.

This clonotype turned up a few times. In DNA form, the CDR3 reads TGCAGCGTTGAAGACCAATCCAGGGGAGCTTTCTTT. Protein: CSVEDQSRGAFF. V is TRBV29-1 and J is TRBJ1-1, with a weak D call TRBD1 (6 bases). The CDR3 sequence is 12 residues long. V lost 0 bases, J lost 10 bases, and 12 bases lay in between. Germline-derived CDR1 and CDR2 are SQVTM and ANQGSEA.

The V and J genes are TRBV12-3 or TRBV12-4 and TRBJ2-3; possibly TRBD1 or TRBD2 for D (6 bases each). The CDR3 runs to 14 residues. V was clipped by 6 bases and J by 1 base, with 11 bases between them. The CDR3 coding sequence is TGTGCCAGCAGCCCGGGGGCCGGCACAGATACGCAGTATTTT. It codes for CASSPGAGTDTQYF.

The chain uses TRBV29-1 and TRBJ2-6; D ambiguous. Deletions cut 4 bases from V and 0 bases from J, with 16 bases between. The CDR3 is made up of 17 amino acids. Germline CDR1 reads SQVTM; CDR2 reads ANQGSEA. CDR3 DNA: TGCAGCGTTGGTGGGTTAGTCATCGGCTCTGGGGCCAACGTCCTGACTTTC. This codes for CSVGGLVIGSGANVLTF.

V is TRBV6-2 or TRBV6-3 and J is TRBJ2-1; D may be TRBD1 (7 bases). The CDR3 is 16 residues long. V lost 6 bases and J 7 bases, leaving 22 bases between the germline ends. Germline V gene lookup returns CDR1 MNHEY and CDR2 SVGEGT. The CDR3 DNA reads TGTGCCAGCAGAGCCCAACAGGGGACTCGAAGAAATGAGCAGTTCTTC. It specifies CASRAQQGTRRNEQFF.

Written as DNA, the CDR3 is TGCGCCAGCAGCTTAAATTTACAGAGTAACTATGGCTACACCTTC. It encodes CASSLNLQSNYGYTF. V and J are TRBV5-1 and TRBJ1-2; D is ambiguous. Trimming left V 2 bases short and J 1 base short, with 12 bases between. This CDR3 has 15 residues. CDR1 and CDR2 from the germline V gene are SGHRS and YFSETQ.

This clonotype showed up many times. V usage is TRBV2 and J usage is TRBJ1-1; TRBD1 might be the D (6 bases). Trimming took off 4 bases at V and 5 bases at J, with 14 bases between the two ends. This CDR3 spans 14 amino acids. Germline-derived CDR1 and CDR2 are SNHLY and FYNNEI. The CDR3 is CASSGWGRGTEAFF. The CDR3 nucleotides are TGTGCCAGCAGTGGTTGGGGCAGGGGTACTGAAGCTTTCTTT.

The rearrangement joins TRBV5-1 to TRBJ1-1, with unresolved D. The germline V gene has CDR1 SGHRS and CDR2 YFSETQ. There are 16 residues in the CDR3. Between the trimmed V and J ends, which lost 2 bases and 2 bases, there was a span of 16 bases. The CDR3 nucleotides are TGCGCCAGCAGCTTAATTAGTCTAAGCGGAAACACTGAAGCTTTCTTT. Translating it yields CASSLISLSGNTEAFF. Complete variable domain (other parts from reference TRBV5-1 and TRBJ1-1): KAGVTQTPRYLIKTRGQQVTLSCSPISGHRSVSWYQQTPGQGLQFLFEYFSETQRNKGNFPGRFSGRQFSNSRSEMNVSTLELGDSALYLCASSLISLSGNTEAFFGQGTRLTVV.

This chain links TRBV19 with TRBJ1-5, with D unresolved. Per germline, CDR1 LNHDA and CDR2 SQIVND (reference sequence). The CDR3 runs 14 residues. Trimming took off 11 bases at V and 0 bases at J, with 14 bases between the two ends. The CDR3 sequence: CAAQSAYSNQPQHF. For the CDR3, the DNA is TGTGCCGCTCAATCGGCATATAGCAATCAGCCCCAGCATTTT.

This clonotype has a handful of counts. The chain links TRBV5-1 to TRBJ1-1; TRBD1 aligns across 7 bases. The germline CDR1 and CDR2 sequences are SGHRS and YFSETQ. This CDR3 spans 15 amino acids. Trimming cost V 0 bases and J 6 bases; bases outside gene matches: 8. The CDR3 DNA reads TGCGCCAGCAGCTTGGACCCTTTGACAGGGTCTGAAGCTTTCTTT. Its protein is CASSLDPLTGSEAFF.

This clonotype was counted between two and nine times. The J gene is TRBJ1-1, the V gene TRBV3-1; maybe TRBD1 (5 bases). The germline gives CDR1 LGHDT, CDR2 YNNKEL (reference sequence). This CDR3 region has 15 residues. Trimming left V 1 base short and J 3 bases short, with 12 bases between. For the CDR3, the DNA is TGTGCCAGCAGCCAAGGGCAGGGAATCGACACTGAAGCTTTCTTT. This sequence encodes CASSQGQGIDTEAFF.

V and J are TRBV7-9 and TRBJ1-1; no clear D. V shed 4 bases and J shed 1 base, with 10 bases lying between them. CDR1 is SEHNR and CDR2 is FQNEAQ in the germline V gene (reference sequence). This CDR3 region has 14 residues. Written as DNA, the CDR3 is TGTGCCAGCAGCTCCCAAAATTCGAACACTGAAGCTTTCTTT. It translates to CASSSQNSNTEAFF. Looking up the rest from reference TRBV7-9 and TRBJ1-1 gives the full variable domain: DTGVSQNPRHKITKRGQNVTFRCDPISEHNRLYWYRQTLGQGPEFLTYFQNEAQLEKSRLLSDRFSAERPKGSFSTLEIQRTEQGDSAMYLCASSSQNSNTEAFFGQGTRLTVV.

The rearrangement uses TRBV5-1 and TRBJ1-2; 7 nucleotides match TRBD1. V lost 6 bases and J lost 14; bases outside the gene matches: 13. The germline gives CDR1 SGHRS, CDR2 YFSETQ. The CDR3 is made up of 12 amino acids. In nucleotides, the CDR3 is TGCGCCAGCAACCGTTTGGGACAGAACTTTACCTTC. Translation: CASNRLGQNFTF. The entire variable domain, with the rest obtained from reference TRBV5-1 and TRBJ1-2, is as follows: KAGVTQTPRYLIKTRGQQVTLSCSPISGHRSVSWYQQTPGQGLQFLFEYFSETQRNKGNFPGRFSGRQFSNSRSEMNVSTLELGDSALYLCASNRLGQNFTFGSGTRLTVV.

In its sample, this clonotype was seen a few times. V gene TRBV20-1 combines with J gene TRBJ2-3, with D tentatively TRBD1 (6 bases). V lost 0 bases and J lost 8, with 21 bases in between. The CDR3 totals 16 residues. Germline V lookup: CDR1 DFQATT, CDR2 SNEGSKA (reference sequence). CDR3 protein: CSARDQEEGDHPTQYF. CDR3 bases: TGCAGTGCTAGAGATCAAGAAGAGGGGGATCACCCTACGCAGTATTTT.